This T cell receptor beta chain was observed in a study of CD8 T cells in Susac syndrome. Negative isolation was used for CD8+ and CD4+ T cells and FACS enrichment for TEMRA cells. CDR3 length equals 15 residues. The ends lost 1 base at V and 7 bases at J; junction bases unmatched: 5. CDR1 and CDR2 (germline): MNHNS, SASEGT. A quantity of roughly 0.5 to 1 ug RNA underwent reverse transcription using random hexamers. The TCR beta CDR3 was amplified by immunoSEQ multiplex PCR across 54 Vbeta, 13 Jbeta. One entry per CDR3 protein results from TCRdb running MiXCR on the immunoSEQ multiplex PCR reads. This table holds a few hundred thousand distinct CDR3 sequences, around 95% found once.

The TCR was taken from a human donor with multiple sclerosis. The sequencing input was CD4+ T cells from PBMCs. V gene TRBV6-1 combines with J gene TRBJ1-5; 9 bases match TRBD1. In DNA form, the CDR3 reads TGTGCCAGCAGTGAAGGGGACAGGGTGATCCAGCCCCAGCATTTT. It encodes CASSEGDRVIQPQHF.